This TCR beta chain was sequenced for a study of shared clonotypes between healthy human individuals. Study background: Each donor's CD8 memory used one plate, CD8 naive two, each CD4 subset three. Study observations and caveats: Sorted-subset sequencing, rarefaction showed, was incomplete despite large depth.

Germline lookup yields CDR1 KGHSH and CDR2 LQKENI. The CDR3 is 15 residues long. V was pared by 5 bases and J by 4 bases, with 5 bases of the junction left unmatched. Method: immunoSEQ multiplex PCR; TCRdb's copy keeps in-frame clones and lacks some. The sample includes 190,000 or so clones, about 93% of them seen just once. Remarks on this clone: Its antigen is unidentified.

The TCR was taken from a woman in her thirties in good health. The material sequenced was naive CD4+ T cells sorted from blood. Subset in this sample: CD45RA+ positively selected. The chain has TRBV18 and TRBJ2-1; 10 bases are a match to TRBD2. The CDR3 DNA follows: TGTGCCAGCTCATTAACTAGCGGGGATTACAATGAGCAGTTCTTC. It is translated as CASSLTSGDYNEQFF.